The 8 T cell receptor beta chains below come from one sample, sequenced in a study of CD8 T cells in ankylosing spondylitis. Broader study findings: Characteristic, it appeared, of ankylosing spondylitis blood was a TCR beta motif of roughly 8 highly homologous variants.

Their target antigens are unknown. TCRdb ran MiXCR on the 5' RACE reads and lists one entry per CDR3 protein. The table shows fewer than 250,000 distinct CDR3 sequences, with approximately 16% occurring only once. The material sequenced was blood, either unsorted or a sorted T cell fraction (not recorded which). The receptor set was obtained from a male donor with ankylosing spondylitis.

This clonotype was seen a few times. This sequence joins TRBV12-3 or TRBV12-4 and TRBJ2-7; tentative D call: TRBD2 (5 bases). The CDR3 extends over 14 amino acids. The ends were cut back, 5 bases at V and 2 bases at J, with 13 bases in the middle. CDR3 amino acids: CASSPIARTYEQYF. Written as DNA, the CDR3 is TGTGCCAGCAGTCCAATAGCGAGGACCTACGAGCAGTACTTC.

CDR3 in amino acids: CSVDRESYEQYF. The CDR3, as DNA: TGCAGCGTTGACCGGGAGTCCTACGAGCAGTACTTC. This chain connects TRBV29-1 to TRBJ2-7, with D maybe TRBD2 (6 bases). The V end was cut by 3 bases, the J end by 1 base, with 7 bases between. The CDR3 spans 12 residues. Looked up from germline, CDR1 is SQVTM and CDR2 is ANQGSEA.

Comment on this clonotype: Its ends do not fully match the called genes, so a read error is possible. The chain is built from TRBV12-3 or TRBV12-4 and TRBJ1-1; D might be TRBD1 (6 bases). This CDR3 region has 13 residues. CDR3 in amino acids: CANSFPGDTEAFF. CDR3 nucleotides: TGTGCCAACAGTTTCCCAGGGGACACTGAAGCTTTCTTT.

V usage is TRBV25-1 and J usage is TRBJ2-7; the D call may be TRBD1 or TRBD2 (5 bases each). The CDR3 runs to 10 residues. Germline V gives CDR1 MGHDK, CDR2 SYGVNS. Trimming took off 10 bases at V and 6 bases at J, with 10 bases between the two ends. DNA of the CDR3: TGTGCCACCAATGGGGGCGAGCAGTACTTC. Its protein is CATNGGEQYF.

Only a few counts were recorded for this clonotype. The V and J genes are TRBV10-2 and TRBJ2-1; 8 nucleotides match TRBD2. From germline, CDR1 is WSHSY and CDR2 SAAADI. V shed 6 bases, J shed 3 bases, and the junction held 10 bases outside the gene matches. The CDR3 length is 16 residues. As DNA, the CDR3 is TGCGCCAGCAGCAACGAACTAGCGGCTCTCTACAATGAGCAGTTCTTC. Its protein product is CASSNELAALYNEQFF.

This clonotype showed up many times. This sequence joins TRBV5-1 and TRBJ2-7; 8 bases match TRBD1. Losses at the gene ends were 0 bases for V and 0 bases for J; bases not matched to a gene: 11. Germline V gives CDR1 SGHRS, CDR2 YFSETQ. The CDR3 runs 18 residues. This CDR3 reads CASSLDANRGQDSYEQYF. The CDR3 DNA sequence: TGCGCCAGCAGCTTGGATGCCAACAGGGGACAGGACTCCTACGAGCAGTACTTC.

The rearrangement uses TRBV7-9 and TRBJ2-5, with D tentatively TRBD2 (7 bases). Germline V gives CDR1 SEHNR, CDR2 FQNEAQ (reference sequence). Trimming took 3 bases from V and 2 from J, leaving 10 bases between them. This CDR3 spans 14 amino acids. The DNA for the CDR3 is TGTGCCAGCAGCTTGGCGGGGGCACAAGAGACCCAGTACTTC. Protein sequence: CASSLAGAQETQYF.

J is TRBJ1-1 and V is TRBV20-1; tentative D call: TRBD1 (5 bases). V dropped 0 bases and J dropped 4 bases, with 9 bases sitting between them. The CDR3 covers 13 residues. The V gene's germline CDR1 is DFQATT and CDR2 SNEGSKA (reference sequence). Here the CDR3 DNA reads TGCAGTGCTAGAGAGGCAGGGAGCACTGAAGCTTTCTTT. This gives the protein CSAREAGSTEAFF.